A single sample is the source of the 17 T cell receptor beta chains below, sequenced in a study of metastatic and nonmetastatic thyroid tumors. With MiXCR, TCRdb reprocessed the PCR reads. The repertoire holds about 8,400 clones, over 25% seen once, with 20% in the top ten. Patients underwent thyroid surgery, and none had received any treatment before it. Specimen: tumor tissue. The source of these receptors is a female donor with papillary thyroid cancer or a benign thyroid nodule (not recorded which). Some clones in this sample may be carry-over from other donors' samples.

This chain links TRBV6-1 with TRBJ1-2; TRBD1 matches at 11 bases. Germline V CDR1 and CDR2: MNHNS, SASEGT. There are 17 residues in the CDR3. The J segment lost 3 bases and the V segment lost 4 bases, leaving 10 bases of the junction unmatched. The CDR3, as DNA: TGTGCCAGCAGTGGGACAGGGGGCTCCCCATTGGACTATGGCTACACCTTC. Its translation is CASSGTGGSPLDYGYTF.

The chain employs TRBV12-3 or TRBV12-4 and TRBJ2-7; D possibly uses TRBD1 or TRBD2 (5 bases each). TRBJ2-1 explains the end of the DNA better; the J call may be wrong. The CDR3 runs to 18 residues. As DNA, the CDR3 is TGTGCCAGCAGTTCCCGGGGCCGGGCTCGTAGTGGTGTGAATGAGCAGTTCTTC. The encoded protein is CASSSRGRARSGVNEQFF.

The chain links TRBV20-1 to TRBJ1-2; D remains ambiguous. CDR1 DFQATT and CDR2 SNEGSKA come from the germline V gene (reference sequence). Trimming pared 1 base from V and 8 bases from J, leaving 17 bases between. The CDR3 loop spans 14 amino acids. The CDR3 DNA is TGCAGTGCTAGAGGATTTGGGGAGGGTTCGGGCTACACCTTC. Its protein is CSARGFGEGSGYTF.

J is TRBJ2-7 and V is TRBV10-1; TRBD2 is a possible D gene (5 bases). With 2 bases removed from V and 6 bases from J, the gap between germline ends came to 8 bases. This CDR3 contains 12 residues. Germline CDR1 reads WNHNN; CDR2 reads SYGVQD (reference sequence). This chain's CDR3 is CASSEVGGEQYF. CDR3 DNA sequence: TGCGCCAGCAGTGAGGTCGGAGGCGAGCAGTACTTC.

Remarks on this clone: At one end, the junction sequence differs from germline, possibly due to a read error. The rearrangement links TRBV28 to TRBJ2-1, with D perhaps matching TRBD2 (6 bases). The CDR3 has 21 residues. CDR1 is MDHEN and CDR2 is SYDVKM in the germline V gene. The CDR3 bases are TGTGCCAGCAATTTCGAAATAGCCGGGACTTCCCTCTTTAGCTCCTACACTGAGCAGTTCTTC. Amino acid sequence: CASNFEIAGTSLFSSYTEQFF.

A few counts support this clone. The V call is TRBV12-3 or TRBV12-4, the J call TRBJ2-1; the D gene is possibly TRBD2 (5 bases). Trimming cost V 8 bases and J 15 bases, with 20 bases left between them. This CDR3 is built from 12 residues. The CDR3 region is CASGRTYGESFF. The CDR3 DNA sequence: TGTGCCAGCGGCCGAACTTACGGGGAGTCGTTCTTC.

This clone was seen a few times. The chain couples TRBV7-7 to TRBJ2-2; TRBD2 is a possible D gene (6 bases). Germline V CDR1 and CDR2: SSHAT, FNYEAQ (reference sequence). This CDR3 has 15 amino acids. Trimming took 1 base from V and 1 from J, leaving 7 bases between them. The CDR3 protein is CASSLDGGNTGELFF. The CDR3 bases are TGTGCCAGCAGCTTAGACGGGGGGAACACCGGGGAGCTGTTTTTT.

This chain links TRBV20-1 with TRBJ1-3; D not certain. Trimming took 3 bases from V and 1 from J, leaving 7 bases between them. Germline V gene lookup returns CDR1 DFQATT and CDR2 SNEGSKA (reference sequence). There are 13 residues in the CDR3. The CDR3 nucleotides are TGCAGTGCTAGGCAGGCTTCTGGAAACACCATATATTTT. It yields the protein CSARQASGNTIYF.

This clone occurred a few times. V gene TRBV28 combines with J gene TRBJ1-2, with 9 bases matching TRBD1. The length of the CDR3 is 16 residues. Germline-derived CDR1 and CDR2 are MDHEN and SYDVKM. Trimming at V came to 2 bases and at J to 0 bases, leaving 4 bases not matched to a gene. The CDR3 spells CASSLPGTGPNYGYTF. CDR3 DNA sequence: TGTGCCAGCAGTTTACCAGGGACAGGGCCTAACTATGGCTACACCTTC.

This clone was found a few times. The chain is built from TRBV6-1 and TRBJ1-2; D is possibly TRBD1 (5 bases). Germline CDR1 MNHNS, CDR2 SASEGT. CDR3 size: 18 residues. Trimming left V 0 bases short and J 4 bases short, with 21 bases between. The CDR3 coding sequence is TGTGCCAGCAGTGAAGCAGTCACCCATGGGGCAGGCCCCTATGGCTACACCTTC. It is translated as CASSEAVTHGAGPYGYTF.

This clone showed up just a few times. CDR3 DNA sequence: TGTGCCAGCACCCTACAGGGGGCGCGGGGTATAGGCTACACCTTC. Protein: CASTLQGARGIGYTF. This chain links TRBV12-3 or TRBV12-4 with TRBJ1-2, with 9 nucleotides matching TRBD1. With V trimmed by 7 bases and J by 8 bases, 14 bases remained unmatched. The CDR3 is 15 amino acids.

The J gene is TRBJ2-7, the V gene TRBV27; D perhaps matches TRBD1 (6 bases). CDR1 is MNHEY and CDR2 is SMNVEV in the germline V gene (reference sequence). The CDR3 has 17 residues. V was trimmed by 7 bases and J by 0 bases, leaving 22 bases between them. The CDR3 nucleotides read TGTGCCAGCATTACCGACCCGTCAGGGGCGAACTCCTACGAGCAGTACTTC. It yields the protein CASITDPSGANSYEQYF.

The chain links TRBV9 to TRBJ1-5; 9 nucleotides match TRBD1. V trimming: 0 bases; J trimming: 7 bases; junction bases outside the gene matches: 5. The germline CDR1 and CDR2 sequences are SGDLS and YYNGEE. CDR3 length equals 15 residues. The CDR3: CASSVGTGEGQPQHF. The CDR3 bases are TGTGCCAGCAGCGTAGGGACAGGGGAGGGCCAGCCCCAGCATTTT.

This chain connects TRBV20-1 to TRBJ2-2, with TRBD2 matching 7 bases. The V and J ends lost 0 bases and 3 bases, in that order; junction bases with no gene match: 7. The CDR3 contains 16 residues. Germline CDR1 is DFQATT and CDR2 is SNEGSKA (reference sequence). The DNA for the CDR3 is TGCAGTGCTAGAGATCCCTCGGGGGGTGACACCGGGGAGCTGTTTTTT. It encodes CSARDPSGGDTGELFF.

CDR3 in DNA: TGTGCCAGCAGCTTTGGTAGCTATAACTATGGCTACACCTTC. It codes for CASSFGSYNYGYTF. The rearrangement links TRBV5-5 to TRBJ1-2; D remains ambiguous. Germline V CDR1 and CDR2: SGHKS, YYEKEE (reference sequence). The length of the CDR3 is 14 residues. V gave up 2 bases and J gave up 1 base, with 9 bases separating them.

The J gene is TRBJ2-5, the V gene TRBV6-2 or TRBV6-3; TRBD2 matches at 12 bases. Losses at the gene ends were 2 bases for V and 4 bases for J; bases not matched to a gene: 17. CDR3 length equals 20 residues. Germline loops: CDR1 MNHEY, CDR2 SVGEGT. The CDR3 loop is CASSYTIPTSGRSGGETQYF. The DNA for the CDR3 is TGTGCCAGCAGTTACACCATCCCAACTAGCGGGAGGAGCGGGGGAGAGACCCAGTACTTC.

This clone was detected only a few times. This rearrangement joins TRBV6-5 to TRBJ2-1; 11 bases map to TRBD1. The V and J ends lost 2 bases and 8 bases, in that order; junction bases with no gene match: 5. The CDR3 is 15 amino acids. Germline assignment: CDR1 MNHEY and CDR2 SVGAGI. DNA of the CDR3: TGTGCCAGCAGTTACAGGACAGGGGGCCAGGATGAGCAGTTCTTC. Translation gives CASSYRTGGQDEQFF.